The rows below give T cell receptor beta chains drawn from one sample of a study of Ad26.COV2.S vaccination and SARS-CoV-2 variants. Sequencing used immunoSEQ multiplex PCR; TCRdb keeps in-frame clones, though not all of them. The sample contains 450,000 to 550,000 clones, roughly nine tenths of which appear only once. The sample consisted of peripheral blood, taken in a trial of Ad26.COV2.S vaccine versus placebo. Receptor source: a person aged 18-60 years who received the Ad26.COV2.S COVID-19 vaccine or a placebo. Both conserved end residues are part of each CDR3. Each record gives: D gene, J gene, V gene, CDR3 length, clone size, CDR3 DNA, CDR3 protein. D genes are given only for firm matches. For some rows the clone size is stated as once, few or many, or as a class when expanded; others skip it.

d_gene: NA
j_gene: TRBJ2-5
v_gene: TRBV6-5
len: 14
abundance: NA
CDR3nt: TGTGCCAGCAGTTACGGGGGCCCCCAAGAGACCCAGTACTTC
CDR3aa: CASSYGGPQETQYF

d_gene: NA
j_gene: TRBJ2-3
v_gene: TRBV9
len: 13
abundance: NA
CDR3nt: TGTGCCAGCAGCGTAGTCAACACAGATACGCAGTATTTT
CDR3aa: CASSVVNTDTQYF

d_gene: TRBD1
j_gene: TRBJ2-7
v_gene: TRBV15
len: 16
abundance: NA
CDR3nt: TGTGCCACCAGCAACCGGGACAGGCCCTTCTCCTACGAGCAGTACTTC
CDR3aa: CATSNRDRPFSYEQYF

d_gene: NA
j_gene: TRBJ2-2
v_gene: TRBV3-1/TRBV3-2
len: 15
abundance: NA
CDR3nt: TGTGCCAGCAGCCAAGATACTACTCCCACCGGGGAGCTGTTTTTT
CDR3aa: CASSQDTTPTGELFF

d_gene: NA
j_gene: TRBJ1-2
v_gene: TRBV7-2
len: 15
abundance: NA
CDR3nt: TGTGCCAGCAGCCCGCGTTCGACGGGGGACGGTGGCTACACCTTC
CDR3aa: CASSPRSTGDGGYTF

d_gene: NA
j_gene: TRBJ1-1
v_gene: TRBV6-5
len: 13
abundance: once
CDR3nt: TGTGCCAGCAGTTGGGGCCAGAACACTGAAGCTTTCTTT
CDR3aa: CASSWGQNTEAFF

d_gene: NA
j_gene: TRBJ2-2
v_gene: TRBV6-1
len: 16
abundance: NA
CDR3nt: TGTGCCAGCAGTGACCCCGCGGCCCCCGAGACCGGGGAGCTGTTTTTT
CDR3aa: CASSDPAAPETGELFF

d_gene: NA
j_gene: TRBJ2-7
v_gene: TRBV7-8
len: 11
abundance: once
CDR3nt: TGTGCCAGCAGCTTATTCTACGAGCAGTACTTC
CDR3aa: CASSLFYEQYF

d_gene: NA
j_gene: TRBJ2-6
v_gene: TRBV19
len: 14
abundance: NA
CDR3nt: TGTGCCAGTAGATTGGGCTCTGGGGCCAACGTCCTGACTTTC
CDR3aa: CASRLGSGANVLTF

d_gene: NA
j_gene: TRBJ1-4
v_gene: TRBV7-9
len: 11
abundance: NA
CDR3nt: TGTGCCAGCAGCTCCTCGGACTCCCTTGTTTTT
CDR3aa: CASSSSDSLVF

d_gene: NA
j_gene: TRBJ1-4
v_gene: TRBV18
len: 13
abundance: NA
CDR3nt: TGTGCCAGCTCAGGGGGCCCTAATGAAAAACTGTTTTTT
CDR3aa: CASSGGPNEKLFF

d_gene: NA
j_gene: TRBJ1-6
v_gene: TRBV18
len: 15
abundance: few
CDR3nt: TGTGCCAGCTCACCAACGGGGGCGGCTAATTCACCCCTCCACTTT
CDR3aa: CASSPTGAANSPLHF

d_gene: NA
j_gene: TRBJ1-1
v_gene: TRBV25-1
len: 13
abundance: NA
CDR3nt: TGTGCCAGCAGTGTCCCCTCGGACACTGAAGCTTTCTTT
CDR3aa: CASSVPSDTEAFF

d_gene: NA
j_gene: TRBJ1-2
v_gene: TRBV5-6
len: 15
abundance: NA
CDR3nt: TGTGCCAGCAGCCCTGCCGGGTTACCGGGCTATGGCTACACCTTC
CDR3aa: CASSPAGLPGYGYTF

d_gene: TRBD1
j_gene: TRBJ2-7
v_gene: TRBV5-1
len: 15
abundance: once
CDR3nt: TGCGCCAGCAGCTTGGCGCGGGACAGGGGTGGCGAGCAGTACTTC
CDR3aa: CASSLARDRGGEQYF

d_gene: NA
j_gene: TRBJ1-1
v_gene: TRBV14
len: 14
abundance: NA
CDR3nt: TGTGCCAGCAGCCTCCGGGCCGAGGGTACTGAAGCTTTCTTT
CDR3aa: CASSLRAEGTEAFF

d_gene: TRBD2
j_gene: TRBJ2-3
v_gene: TRBV3-1/TRBV3-2
len: 16
abundance: few
CDR3nt: TGTGCCAGCAGCCAATCCCTCATAGCGGGGATAGGTACGCAGTATTTT
CDR3aa: CASSQSLIAGIGTQYF

d_gene: NA
j_gene: TRBJ1-2
v_gene: TRBV29-1
len: 14
abundance: NA
CDR3nt: TGCAGCGTCCTCGAACAGGGAGCTAACTATGGCTACACCTTC
CDR3aa: CSVLEQGANYGYTF

d_gene: NA
j_gene: TRBJ1-4
v_gene: TRBV2
len: 13
abundance: NA
CDR3nt: TGTGCCAGCGATGACGGCTTTAATGAAAAACTGTTTTTT
CDR3aa: CASDDGFNEKLFF

d_gene: NA
j_gene: TRBJ1-4
v_gene: TRBV28
len: 13
abundance: NA
CDR3nt: TGTGCCACTGTGGGGGCGCCTAATGAAAAACTGTTTTTT
CDR3aa: CATVGAPNEKLFF

d_gene: NA
j_gene: TRBJ1-5
v_gene: TRBV5-8
len: 15
abundance: NA
CDR3nt: TGTGCCAGCAGCTTGTTGGGGTCTCGCAATCAGCCCCAGCATTTT
CDR3aa: CASSLLGSRNQPQHF

d_gene: TRBD1
j_gene: TRBJ1-2
v_gene: TRBV10-3
len: 16
abundance: NA
CDR3nt: TGTGCCATCAGTGAGGACGGGACAGGGGCTTACTATGGCTACACCTTC
CDR3aa: CAISEDGTGAYYGYTF

d_gene: NA
j_gene: TRBJ2-7
v_gene: TRBV10-3
len: 14
abundance: NA
CDR3nt: TGTGCCACCCGGGGGACAGCGGACTCCTACGAGCAGTACTTC
CDR3aa: CATRGTADSYEQYF

d_gene: NA
j_gene: TRBJ2-5
v_gene: TRBV4-1
len: 13
abundance: NA
CDR3nt: TGCGCCAGCGGCGACTGGTCCGGGAAGACCCAGTACTTC
CDR3aa: CASGDWSGKTQYF

d_gene: NA
j_gene: TRBJ1-4
v_gene: TRBV19
len: 15
abundance: NA
CDR3nt: TGTGCCAGTGGCCCCGGACGAGCAACTAATGAAAAACTGTTTTTT
CDR3aa: CASGPGRATNEKLFF

d_gene: NA
j_gene: TRBJ2-1
v_gene: TRBV5-5
len: 14
abundance: NA
CDR3nt: TGTGCCAGCAGCTTCCCAACTCGGGGCAATGAGCAGTTCTTC
CDR3aa: CASSFPTRGNEQFF

d_gene: NA
j_gene: TRBJ1-5
v_gene: TRBV2
len: 15
abundance: few
CDR3nt: TGTGCCAGCAGTGGGGTAGGAGGGTTAATTCAGCCCCAGCATTTT
CDR3aa: CASSGVGGLIQPQHF

d_gene: TRBD2
j_gene: TRBJ2-1
v_gene: TRBV28
len: 15
abundance: NA
CDR3nt: TGTGCCAGCAGTATACTAGCGGGAGGCTACAATGAGCAGTTCTTC
CDR3aa: CASSILAGGYNEQFF

d_gene: NA
j_gene: TRBJ2-4
v_gene: TRBV6-5
len: 15
abundance: NA
CDR3nt: TGTGCCAGCAGCTCCCCAAATCTAGCCAAAAACATTCAGTACTTC
CDR3aa: CASSSPNLAKNIQYF

d_gene: NA
j_gene: TRBJ1-1
v_gene: TRBV5-6
len: 14
abundance: NA
CDR3nt: TGTGCCAGCAGCGGGACGGGACTCTACACTGAAGCTTTCTTT
CDR3aa: CASSGTGLYTEAFF

d_gene: NA
j_gene: TRBJ1-6
v_gene: TRBV13
len: 15
abundance: once
CDR3nt: TGTGCCAGCAGCTTATCGGGACGGTATTATTCACCCCTCCACTTT
CDR3aa: CASSLSGRYYSPLHF

d_gene: NA
j_gene: TRBJ2-3
v_gene: TRBV12-3/TRBV12-4
len: 12
abundance: once
CDR3nt: TGTGCCAGCAAGATAGGGATGGATACGCAGTATTTT
CDR3aa: CASKIGMDTQYF

d_gene: TRBD2
j_gene: TRBJ2-5
v_gene: TRBV7-6
len: 14
abundance: NA
CDR3nt: TGTGCCAGCAGCTTATTGGCGGGAGGCGGGACCCAGTACTTC
CDR3aa: CASSLLAGGGTQYF

d_gene: NA
j_gene: TRBJ1-5
v_gene: TRBV18
len: 15
abundance: NA
CDR3nt: TGTGCCAGCTCACCGGGGTCCACTCGGGATCAGCCCCAGCATTTT
CDR3aa: CASSPGSTRDQPQHF

d_gene: NA
j_gene: TRBJ1-5
v_gene: TRBV19
len: 17
abundance: NA
CDR3nt: TGTGCCAGTAGTCCGATCGAACAGGGAAGTCGCAATCAGCCCCAGCATTTT
CDR3aa: CASSPIEQGSRNQPQHF

d_gene: TRBD1
j_gene: TRBJ1-4
v_gene: TRBV5-1
len: 13
abundance: NA
CDR3nt: TGCGCCAGCAGAACAGGGGTTGGCGAAAAACTGTTTTTT
CDR3aa: CASRTGVGEKLFF

d_gene: TRBD2
j_gene: TRBJ2-1
v_gene: TRBV19
len: 16
abundance: NA
CDR3nt: TGTGCCAGTAGTATGTATGCGGGGGAGGGTTACAATGAGCAGTTCTTC
CDR3aa: CASSMYAGEGYNEQFF

d_gene: TRBD2
j_gene: TRBJ2-5
v_gene: TRBV7-9
len: 18
abundance: once
CDR3nt: TGTGCCAGCAGTTCCGGGACTAGCGGGAGGGCCCAGGTGGAGACCCAGTACTTC
CDR3aa: CASSSGTSGRAQVETQYF

d_gene: NA
j_gene: TRBJ2-3
v_gene: TRBV28
len: 13
abundance: NA
CDR3nt: TGTGCCAGCAGTTTATGGGGGGTAGGAATGCAGTATTTT
CDR3aa: CASSLWGVGMQYF

d_gene: NA
j_gene: TRBJ2-7
v_gene: TRBV24-1
len: 15
abundance: NA
CDR3nt: TGTGCCACCAGTGATGGGGGACTTCGATTCTACGAGCAGTACTTC
CDR3aa: CATSDGGLRFYEQYF

d_gene: TRBD2
j_gene: TRBJ2-3
v_gene: TRBV28
len: 15
abundance: NA
CDR3nt: TGTGCCAGCAGTTACGGACTAGTTAGCACAGATACGCAGTATTTT
CDR3aa: CASSYGLVSTDTQYF

d_gene: NA
j_gene: TRBJ2-5
v_gene: TRBV10-3
len: 13
abundance: NA
CDR3nt: TGTGCCATCAGTGAGTCAAAGGAGGGGACCCAGTACTTC
CDR3aa: CAISESKEGTQYF

d_gene: NA
j_gene: TRBJ2-1
v_gene: TRBV4-1
len: 14
abundance: NA
CDR3nt: TGCGCCAGCAGCCCACAGGACAGTTACAATGAGCAGTTCTTC
CDR3aa: CASSPQDSYNEQFF

d_gene: NA
j_gene: TRBJ1-2
v_gene: TRBV2
len: 13
abundance: NA
CDR3nt: TGTGCCACTTTCGAACGGGGGAACTATGGCTACACCTTC
CDR3aa: CATFERGNYGYTF

d_gene: NA
j_gene: TRBJ1-5
v_gene: TRBV28
len: 17
abundance: once
CDR3nt: TGTGCCAGCAGTCATTTGACGGGTGTATATAGCAATCAGCCCCAGCATTTT
CDR3aa: CASSHLTGVYSNQPQHF

d_gene: NA
j_gene: TRBJ2-1
v_gene: TRBV7-8
len: 14
abundance: once
CDR3nt: TGTGCCAGCAGCACCCGGGGCGGACCGCATGAGCAGTTCTTC
CDR3aa: CASSTRGGPHEQFF

d_gene: TRBD2
j_gene: TRBJ2-7
v_gene: TRBV5-1
len: 15
abundance: NA
CDR3nt: TGCGCCAGCAGCTTGACCGGGACTAGAACTAACGAGCAGTACTTC
CDR3aa: CASSLTGTRTNEQYF

d_gene: NA
j_gene: TRBJ2-7
v_gene: TRBV3-1/TRBV3-2
len: 14
abundance: NA
CDR3nt: TGTGCCAGCAGCCAAGATATGAATCCCTACGAGCAGTACTTC
CDR3aa: CASSQDMNPYEQYF

d_gene: NA
j_gene: TRBJ2-1
v_gene: TRBV4-2
len: 13
abundance: NA
CDR3nt: TGTGCCAGCAGCCCCACTGGGGGTGAGGAGCAGTTCTTC
CDR3aa: CASSPTGGEEQFF

d_gene: NA
j_gene: TRBJ1-2
v_gene: TRBV7-2
len: 14
abundance: NA
CDR3nt: TGTGCCAGCAGCCCAGATAAGGGAGCCTATGGCTACACCTTC
CDR3aa: CASSPDKGAYGYTF

d_gene: NA
j_gene: TRBJ2-5
v_gene: TRBV28
len: 12
abundance: NA
CDR3nt: TGTGCCAGCAGCCCTGGGGGAAAGACCCAGTACTTC
CDR3aa: CASSPGGKTQYF

d_gene: TRBD1
j_gene: TRBJ2-7
v_gene: TRBV27
len: 15
abundance: NA
CDR3nt: TGTGCCAGCAGTTTTTTTCGGACAGGGGCGGGCGAGCAGTACTTC
CDR3aa: CASSFFRTGAGEQYF

d_gene: TRBD2
j_gene: TRBJ2-1
v_gene: TRBV11-2
len: 15
abundance: NA
CDR3nt: TGTGCCTCCGCAAGGGGGACTAGCTTTTTCGATGAGCAGTTCTTC
CDR3aa: CASARGTSFFDEQFF

d_gene: NA
j_gene: TRBJ2-2
v_gene: TRBV7-3
len: 13
abundance: NA
CDR3nt: TGTGCCAGCAGCTGGGCTGACACCGGGGAGCTGTTTTTT
CDR3aa: CASSWADTGELFF

d_gene: NA
j_gene: TRBJ2-5
v_gene: TRBV7-2
len: 14
abundance: NA
CDR3nt: TGTGCCAGCAGCTTAGGAATGGAGGCCAAGACCCAGTACTTC
CDR3aa: CASSLGMEAKTQYF